The 5 T cell receptor beta chains in this list originate from one sample, sequenced in a study of shared clonotypes between healthy human individuals. TCRdb keeps only in-frame clones here, not all; method: immunoSEQ multiplex PCR. The sample records roughly 520,000 clones, around 96% being singletons. Material for sequencing was naive CD4+ T cells sorted from blood. Subset noted: CD45RA+ positively selected. The receptor source for this set is a woman in her thirties in good health.

The rearrangement joins TRBV28 to TRBJ2-7; D possibly corresponds to TRBD2 (6 bases). CDR1 and CDR2 (germline): MDHEN, SYDVKM. Trimming left V 6 bases short and J 0 bases short, with 24 bases between. The CDR3 runs to 18 residues. CDR3 in amino acids: CASSSFKYSGGVSYEQYF. The CDR3 coding sequence is TGTGCCAGCAGCTCTTTCAAATATAGCGGAGGAGTCTCCTACGAGCAGTACTTC.

The chain uses TRBV4-1 and TRBJ2-2; D possibly matches TRBD1 or TRBD2 (5 bases each). Germline loops: CDR1 MGHRA, CDR2 YSYEKL. The CDR3 contains 19 residues. V lost 0 bases and J lost 5, with 22 bases in between. The CDR3 here is CASSQDRGARGYKTGELFF. The CDR3 bases are TGCGCCAGCAGCCAAGATCGAGGGGCACGAGGGTATAAGACCGGGGAGCTGTTTTTT.

The V and J genes are TRBV28 and TRBJ1-4; D gene uncertain. V dropped 2 bases and J dropped 0 bases, with 4 bases sitting between them. This CDR3 is built from 14 residues. CDR1 is MDHEN and CDR2 is SYDVKM in the germline V gene. Here the CDR3 reads CASSLGATNEKLFF. CDR3 DNA sequence: TGTGCCAGCAGTTTAGGCGCAACTAATGAAAAACTGTTTTTT.

The genes are TRBV9 and TRBJ2-1; D uncertain. CDR1 SGDLS and CDR2 YYNGEE come from the germline V gene. The V gene lost 0 bases and the J gene lost 16 bases, with 26 bases spanning the gap. The CDR3 is made up of 16 amino acids. CDR3 nucleotides: TGTGCCAGCAGCGTAGAGTGGGTAGCCGCTCCAGGTCTGACCTTCTTC. It encodes CASSVEWVAAPGLTFF.

The CDR3 loop is CASSFLSYEQYF. The CDR3, as DNA: TGTGCCAGCAGTTTTTTGAGCTACGAGCAGTACTTC. The chain carries TRBV28 and TRBJ2-5, with no clear D. The DNA end lines up better with TRBJ2-7; the J call may be wrong. Germline CDR1 is MDHEN and CDR2 is SYDVKM. This CDR3 is 12 amino acids long.